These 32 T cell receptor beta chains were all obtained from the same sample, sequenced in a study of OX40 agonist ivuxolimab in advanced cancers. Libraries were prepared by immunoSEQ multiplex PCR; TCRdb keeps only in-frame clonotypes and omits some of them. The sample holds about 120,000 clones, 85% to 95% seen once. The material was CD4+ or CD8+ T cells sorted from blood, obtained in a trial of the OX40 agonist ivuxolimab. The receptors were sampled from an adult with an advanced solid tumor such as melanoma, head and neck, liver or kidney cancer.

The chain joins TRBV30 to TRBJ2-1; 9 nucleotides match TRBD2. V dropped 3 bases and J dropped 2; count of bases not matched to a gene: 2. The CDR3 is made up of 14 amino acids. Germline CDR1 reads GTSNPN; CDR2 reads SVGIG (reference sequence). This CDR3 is CAWRSSGAYNEQFF. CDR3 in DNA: TGTGCCTGGAGATCTAGCGGGGCCTACAATGAGCAGTTCTTC. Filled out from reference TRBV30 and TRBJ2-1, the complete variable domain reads SQTIHQWPATLVQPVGSPLSLECTVEGTSNPNLYWYRQAAGRGLQLLFYSVGIGQISSEVPQNLSASRPQDRQFILSSKKLLLSDSGFYLCAWRSSGAYNEQFFGPGTRLTVL.

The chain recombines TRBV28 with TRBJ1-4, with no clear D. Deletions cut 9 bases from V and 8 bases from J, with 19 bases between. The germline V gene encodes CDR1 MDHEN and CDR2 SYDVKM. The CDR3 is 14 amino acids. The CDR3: CASGRAAREEKLFF. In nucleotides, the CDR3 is TGTGCCAGTGGACGGGCTGCCCGAGAGGAAAAACTGTTTTTT.

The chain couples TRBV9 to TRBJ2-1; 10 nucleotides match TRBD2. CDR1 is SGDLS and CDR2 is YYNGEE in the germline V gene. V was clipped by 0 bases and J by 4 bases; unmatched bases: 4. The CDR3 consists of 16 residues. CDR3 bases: TGTGCCAGCAGCGTAGCTCAAGCGGGAGGGTACAATGAGCAGTTCTTC. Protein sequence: CASSVAQAGGYNEQFF.

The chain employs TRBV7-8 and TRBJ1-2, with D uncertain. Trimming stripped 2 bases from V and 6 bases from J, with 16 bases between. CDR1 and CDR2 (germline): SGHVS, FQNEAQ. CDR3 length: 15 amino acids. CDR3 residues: CASSLKSGQRDGYTF. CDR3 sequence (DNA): TGTGCCAGCAGCTTAAAGTCTGGGCAAAGGGATGGCTACACCTTC.

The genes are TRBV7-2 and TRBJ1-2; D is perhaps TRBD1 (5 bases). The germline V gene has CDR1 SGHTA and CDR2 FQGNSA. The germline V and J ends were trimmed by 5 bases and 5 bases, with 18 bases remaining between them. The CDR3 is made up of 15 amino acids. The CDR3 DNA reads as TGTGCCAGCAGCCAGACAGCCTCTCCCCTTTATGGCTACACCTTC. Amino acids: CASSQTASPLYGYTF.

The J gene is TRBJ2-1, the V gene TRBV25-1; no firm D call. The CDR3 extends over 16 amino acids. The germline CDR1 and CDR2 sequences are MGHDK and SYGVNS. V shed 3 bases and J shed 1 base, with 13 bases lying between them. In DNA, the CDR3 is TGTGCCAGCAGTGACCCCGGGCCGGTTTCCTACAATGAGCAGTTCTTC. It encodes CASSDPGPVSYNEQFF.

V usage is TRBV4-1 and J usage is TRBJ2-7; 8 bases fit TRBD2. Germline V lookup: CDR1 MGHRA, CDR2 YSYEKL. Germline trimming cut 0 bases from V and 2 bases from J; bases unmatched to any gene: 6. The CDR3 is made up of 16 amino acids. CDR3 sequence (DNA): TGCGCCAGCAGCCAAGAGCCGGGACTAGACCCCTACGAGCAGTACTTC. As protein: CASSQEPGLDPYEQYF.

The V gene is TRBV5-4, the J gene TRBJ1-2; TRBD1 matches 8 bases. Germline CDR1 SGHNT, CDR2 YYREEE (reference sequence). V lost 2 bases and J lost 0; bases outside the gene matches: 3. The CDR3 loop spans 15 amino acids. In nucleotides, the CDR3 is TGTGCCAGCAGCTTACCGGACAGGGCTAACTATGGCTACACCTTC. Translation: CASSLPDRANYGYTF.

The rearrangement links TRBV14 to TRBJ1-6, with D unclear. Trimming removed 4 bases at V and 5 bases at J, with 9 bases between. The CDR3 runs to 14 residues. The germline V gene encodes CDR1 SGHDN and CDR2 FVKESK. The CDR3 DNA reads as TGTGCCAGCAGCCTGGAAGCCCATAATTCACCCCTCCACTTT. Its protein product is CASSLEAHNSPLHF.

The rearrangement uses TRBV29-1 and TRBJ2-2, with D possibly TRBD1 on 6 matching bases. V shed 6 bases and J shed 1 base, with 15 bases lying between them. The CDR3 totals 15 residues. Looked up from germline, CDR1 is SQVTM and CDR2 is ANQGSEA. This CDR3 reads CSVTGQPMNTGELFF. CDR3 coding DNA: TGCAGCGTGACAGGACAGCCAATGAACACCGGGGAGCTGTTTTTT.

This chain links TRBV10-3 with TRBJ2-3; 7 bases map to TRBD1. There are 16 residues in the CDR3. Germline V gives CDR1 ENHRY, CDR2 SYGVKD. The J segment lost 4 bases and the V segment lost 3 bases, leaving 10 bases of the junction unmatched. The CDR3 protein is CAISEATGYRSDTQYF. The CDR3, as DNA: TGTGCCATCAGTGAAGCGACAGGGTATAGGTCAGATACGCAGTATTTT.

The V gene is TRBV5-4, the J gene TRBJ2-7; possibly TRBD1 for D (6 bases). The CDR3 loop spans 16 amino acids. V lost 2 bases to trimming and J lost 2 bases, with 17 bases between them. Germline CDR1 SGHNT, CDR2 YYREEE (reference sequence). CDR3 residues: CASSLPDRLTPYEQYF. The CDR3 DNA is TGTGCCAGCAGCTTACCCGACAGGCTAACCCCCTACGAGCAGTACTTC.

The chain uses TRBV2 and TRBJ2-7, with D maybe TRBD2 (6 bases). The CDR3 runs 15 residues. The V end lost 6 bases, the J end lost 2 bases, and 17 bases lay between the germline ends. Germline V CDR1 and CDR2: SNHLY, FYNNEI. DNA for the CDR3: TGTGCCAGCAGAAAGGGACTTGGCAGCACCTACGAGCAGTACTTC. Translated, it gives CASRKGLGSTYEQYF.

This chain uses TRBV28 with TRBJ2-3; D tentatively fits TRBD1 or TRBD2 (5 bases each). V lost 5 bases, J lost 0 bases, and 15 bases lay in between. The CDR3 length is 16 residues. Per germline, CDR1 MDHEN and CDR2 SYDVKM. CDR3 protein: CASSGRGTASTDTQYF. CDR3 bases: TGTGCCAGCAGTGGGAGAGGGACGGCTAGCACAGATACGCAGTATTTT.

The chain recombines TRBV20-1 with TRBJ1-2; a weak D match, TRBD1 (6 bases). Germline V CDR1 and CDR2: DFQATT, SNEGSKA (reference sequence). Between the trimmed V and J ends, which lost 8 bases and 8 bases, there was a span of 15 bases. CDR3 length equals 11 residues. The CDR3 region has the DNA TGCAGTACGGGGGGCCCGCGAGGCTACACCTTC. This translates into CSTGGPRGYTF.

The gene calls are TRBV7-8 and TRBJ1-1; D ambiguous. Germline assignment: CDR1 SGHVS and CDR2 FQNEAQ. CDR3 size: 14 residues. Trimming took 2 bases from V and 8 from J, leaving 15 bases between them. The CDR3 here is CASSLSRVLIEAFF. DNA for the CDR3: TGTGCCAGCAGCTTAAGCCGGGTTCTGATCGAAGCTTTCTTT.

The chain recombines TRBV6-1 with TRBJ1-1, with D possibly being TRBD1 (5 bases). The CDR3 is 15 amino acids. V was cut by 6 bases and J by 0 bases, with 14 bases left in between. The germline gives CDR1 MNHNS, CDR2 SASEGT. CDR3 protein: CASRAQDTLNTEAFF. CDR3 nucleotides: TGTGCCAGCAGGGCCCAGGACACTTTGAACACTGAAGCTTTCTTT.

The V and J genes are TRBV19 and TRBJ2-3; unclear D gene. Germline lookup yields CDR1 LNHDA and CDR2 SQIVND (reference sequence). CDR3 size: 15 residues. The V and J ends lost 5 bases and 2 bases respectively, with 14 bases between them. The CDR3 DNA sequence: TGTGCCAGTAGTCGACGACATAACCCCACAGATACGCAGTATTTT. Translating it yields CASSRRHNPTDTQYF.

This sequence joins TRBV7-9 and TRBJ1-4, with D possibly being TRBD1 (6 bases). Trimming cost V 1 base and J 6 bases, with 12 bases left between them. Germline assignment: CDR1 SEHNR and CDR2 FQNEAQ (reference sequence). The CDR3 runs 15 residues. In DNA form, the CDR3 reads TGTGCCAGCAGCTTAGATGGGACACAACATGAAAAACTGTTTTTT. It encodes CASSLDGTQHEKLFF. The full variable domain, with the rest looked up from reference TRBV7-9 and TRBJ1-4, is DTGVSQNPRHKITKRGQNVTFRCDPISEHNRLYWYRQTLGQGPEFLTYFQNEAQLEKSRLLSDRFSAERPKGSFSTLEIQRTEQGDSAMYLCASSLDGTQHEKLFFGSGTQLSVL.

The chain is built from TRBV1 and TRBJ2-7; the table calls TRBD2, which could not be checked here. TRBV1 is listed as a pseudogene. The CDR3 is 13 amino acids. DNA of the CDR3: TGCACCAAACACCCAGTGTCTAGCCACGAGCAGTACTTC. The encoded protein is CTKHPVSSHEQYF.

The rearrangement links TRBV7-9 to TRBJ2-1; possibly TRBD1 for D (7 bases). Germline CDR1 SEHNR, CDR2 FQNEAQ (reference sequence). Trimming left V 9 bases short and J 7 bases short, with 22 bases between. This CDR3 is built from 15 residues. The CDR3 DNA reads TGTGCCAGAGGGGGCGGGAATATTTCGAGGAATGAGCAGTTCTTC. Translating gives CARGGGNISRNEQFF.

The CDR3 coding sequence is TGTGCCAGCAGCCAAGTAAGGCTAGGGTGGACCTCAAGCACAGATACGCAGTATTTT. It specifies CASSQVRLGWTSSTDTQYF. The rearrangement uses TRBV14 and TRBJ2-3; D is uncertain. CDR1 SGHDN and CDR2 FVKESK come from the germline V gene. The V end was cut by 1 base, the J end by 0 bases, with 20 bases between. The CDR3 totals 19 residues. The whole variable domain, remainder taken from reference TRBV14 and TRBJ2-3, is EAGVTQFPSHSVIEKGQTVTLRCDPISGHDNLYWYRRVMGKEIKFLLHFVKESKQDESGMPNNRFLAERTGGTYSTLKVQPAELEDSGVYFCASSQVRLGWTSSTDTQYFGPGTRLTVL.

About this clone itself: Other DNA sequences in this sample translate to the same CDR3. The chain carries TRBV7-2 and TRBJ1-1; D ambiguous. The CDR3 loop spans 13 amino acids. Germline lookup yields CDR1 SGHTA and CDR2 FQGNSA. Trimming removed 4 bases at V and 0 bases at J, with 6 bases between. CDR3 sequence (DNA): TGTGCCAGCAGCTCACAGATGAACACTGAAGCTTTCTTT. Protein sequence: CASSSQMNTEAFF.

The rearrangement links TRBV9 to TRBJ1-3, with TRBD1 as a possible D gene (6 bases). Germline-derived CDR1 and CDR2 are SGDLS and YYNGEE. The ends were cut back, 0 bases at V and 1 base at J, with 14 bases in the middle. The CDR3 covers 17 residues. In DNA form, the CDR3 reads TGTGCCAGCAGCGTAGGTCAGGGGCCCGAATCTGGAAACACCATATATTTT. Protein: CASSVGQGPESGNTIYF.

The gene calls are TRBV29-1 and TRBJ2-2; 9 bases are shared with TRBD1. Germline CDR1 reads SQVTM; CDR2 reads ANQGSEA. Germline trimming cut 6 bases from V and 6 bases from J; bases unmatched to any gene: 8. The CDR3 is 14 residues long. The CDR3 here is CSVPGQGMAGELFF. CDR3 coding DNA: TGCAGCGTGCCGGGACAGGGAATGGCCGGGGAGCTGTTTTTT.

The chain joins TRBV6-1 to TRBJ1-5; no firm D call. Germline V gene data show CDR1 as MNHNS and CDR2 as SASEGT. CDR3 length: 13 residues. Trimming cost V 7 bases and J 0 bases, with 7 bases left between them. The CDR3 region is CASKDYSNQPQHF. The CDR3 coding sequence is TGTGCCAGCAAGGATTATAGCAATCAGCCCCAGCATTTT.

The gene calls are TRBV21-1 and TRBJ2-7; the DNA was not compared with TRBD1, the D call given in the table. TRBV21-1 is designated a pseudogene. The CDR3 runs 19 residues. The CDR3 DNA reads TGTGCCAGCAGCAATTGTGGACCGGGACAGGGGGCTGGGGCCTACGAGCAGTACTTC. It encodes CASSNCGPGQGAGAYEQYF.

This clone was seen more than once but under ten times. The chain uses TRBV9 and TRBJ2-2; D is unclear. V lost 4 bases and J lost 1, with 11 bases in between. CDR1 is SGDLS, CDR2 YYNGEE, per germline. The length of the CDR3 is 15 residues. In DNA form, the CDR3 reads TGTGCCAGCAGCACCGGGCCCCTGAACACCGGGGAGCTGTTTTTT. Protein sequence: CASSTGPLNTGELFF.

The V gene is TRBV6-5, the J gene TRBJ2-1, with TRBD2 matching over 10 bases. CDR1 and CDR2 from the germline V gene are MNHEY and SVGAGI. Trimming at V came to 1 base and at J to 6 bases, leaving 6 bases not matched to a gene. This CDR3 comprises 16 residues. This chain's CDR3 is CASSYFPSGRSNEQFF. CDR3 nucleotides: TGTGCCAGCAGTTACTTCCCTAGCGGGAGATCCAATGAGCAGTTCTTC.

CDR3 nucleotides: TGTGCCAGCAGCCGGGACAGACAAGAGACCCAGTACTTC. Protein: CASSRDRQETQYF. This sequence joins TRBV5-5 and TRBJ2-5, with TRBD1 matching over 7 bases. Trimming removed 4 bases from V and 2 bases from J; junction bases left unmatched: 2. CDR3 length: 13 residues. The germline V gene encodes CDR1 SGHKS and CDR2 YYEKEE (reference sequence).

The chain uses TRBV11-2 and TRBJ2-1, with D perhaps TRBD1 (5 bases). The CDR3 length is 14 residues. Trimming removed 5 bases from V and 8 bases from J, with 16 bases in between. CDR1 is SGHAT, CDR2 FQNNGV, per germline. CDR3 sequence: CASSGQLRAHEQFF. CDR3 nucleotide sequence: TGTGCCAGCAGCGGACAATTACGGGCCCATGAGCAGTTCTTC. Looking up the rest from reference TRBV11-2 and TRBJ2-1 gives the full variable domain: EAGVAQSPRYKIIEKRQSVAFWCNPISGHATLYWYQQILGQGPKLLIQFQNNGVVDDSQLPKDRFSAERLKGVDSTLKIQPAKLEDSAVYLCASSGQLRAHEQFFGPGTRLTVL.

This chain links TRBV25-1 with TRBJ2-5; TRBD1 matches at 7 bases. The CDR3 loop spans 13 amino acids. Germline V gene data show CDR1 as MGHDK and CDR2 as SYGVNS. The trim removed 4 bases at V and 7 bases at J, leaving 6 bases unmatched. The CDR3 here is CASSATGVGTQYF. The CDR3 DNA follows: TGTGCCAGCAGTGCAACAGGGGTCGGGACCCAGTACTTC.